The clone carrying this T cell receptor (beta chain) was observed a handful of times. TCRdb's table, derived via immunoSEQ multiplex PCR, lists solely in-frame clones and lacks some. The sample shows approximately 260,000 clones, roughly 83% of them seen only once. These data come from a study of blood T cell repertoires in COVID-19. Material for sequencing was peripheral blood. This TCR was recovered from a woman over 75 with acute or convalescent COVID-19.

This CDR3 reads CASSRAGGDYGYTF. In nucleotides, the CDR3 is TGTGCCAGCAGCCGTGCTGGGGGGGATTATGGCTACACCTTC. The chain couples TRBV28 to TRBJ1-2, with TRBD1 as a possible D gene (5 bases). The germline V gene encodes CDR1 MDHEN and CDR2 SYDVKM. The CDR3 covers 14 residues. Trimming took 6 bases from V and 5 from J, leaving 16 bases between them.